These 30 T cell receptor beta chains came from one sample sequenced in a study of radiotherapy plus CTLA-4 blockade in lung cancer. The data were produced by immunoSEQ multiplex PCR, yet TCRdb's version contains in-frame clones alone and is incomplete. This repertoire shows more than 95,000 clones, 78% found once; its top ten account for approximately 5.5%. Sample: peripheral blood, taken from a patient treated with radiotherapy plus ipilimumab. Every receptor here comes from a human donor with non-small cell lung cancer who had a partial response to radiotherapy plus ipilimumab.

V and J are TRBV2 and TRBJ2-4, with 7 nucleotides matching TRBD1. Germline lookup yields CDR1 SNHLY and CDR2 FYNNEI. The CDR3 consists of 17 residues. With V trimmed by 4 bases and J by 1 base, 10 bases remained unmatched. The CDR3 spells CASSVLSTGNAKNIQYF. In DNA, the CDR3 is TGTGCCAGCAGTGTGTTATCGACAGGGAATGCCAAAAACATTCAGTACTTC.

The V and J genes are TRBV28 and TRBJ1-5; maybe TRBD1 (5 bases). Germline V gene data show CDR1 as MDHEN and CDR2 as SYDVKM. Trimming took off 3 bases at V and 5 bases at J, with 17 bases between the two ends. The length of the CDR3 is 16 residues. CDR3 nucleotides: TGTGCCAGCAGTTTTAGCGGGTTCCGGGGGGATCAGCCCCAGCATTTT. This encodes CASSFSGFRGDQPQHF.

This clone was counted only a few times. The gene calls are TRBV7-6 and TRBJ1-3; tentatively, D is TRBD1 (5 bases). Trimming removed 5 bases at V and 4 bases at J, with 15 bases between. Germline assignment: CDR1 SGHVS and CDR2 FNYEAQ. The CDR3 consists of 15 residues. The CDR3 coding sequence is TGTGCCAGCAGCCGGACGTCGGACACCGGAAACACCATATATTTT. It yields the protein CASSRTSDTGNTIYF.

This clone appeared a single time. The V and J genes are TRBV7-9 and TRBJ1-1; 9 bases agree with TRBD1. This CDR3 region has 18 residues. V gave up 5 bases and J gave up 1 base; unmatched junction bases: 14. The germline V gene has CDR1 SEHNR and CDR2 FQNEAQ (reference sequence). CDR3 DNA: TGTGCCAGCAGCCCCCAAACCGGGACAGGGAATGGGAACACTGAAGCTTTCTTT. Protein sequence: CASSPQTGTGNGNTEAFF. The full variable domain, rest sourced from reference TRBV7-9 and TRBJ1-1, is DTGVSQNPRHKITKRGQNVTFRCDPISEHNRLYWYRQTLGQGPEFLTYFQNEAQLEKSRLLSDRFSAERPKGSFSTLEIQRTEQGDSAMYLCASSPQTGTGNGNTEAFFGQGTRLTVV.

The chain has TRBV5-1 and TRBJ2-4; maybe TRBD1 (5 bases). CDR3 length: 13 residues. CDR1 and CDR2 (germline): SGHRS, YFSETQ. V lost 4 bases, J lost 4 bases, and 9 bases lay in between. The CDR3 DNA follows: TGCGCCAGCAGCCACGACAGTAAAAACATTCAGTACTTC. This sequence encodes CASSHDSKNIQYF.

This clone was detected a few times. The chain links TRBV7-6 to TRBJ2-6, with D possibly being TRBD2 (5 bases). Trimming took off 1 base at V and 0 bases at J, with 7 bases between the two ends. The CDR3 consists of 16 residues. The germline gives CDR1 SGHVS, CDR2 FNYEAQ. In nucleotides, the CDR3 is TGTGCCAGCAGCTTAGTTCGGGGCTCTGGGGCCAACGTCCTGACTTTC. This codes for CASSLVRGSGANVLTF.

The V call is TRBV6-1, the J call TRBJ1-5, with D perhaps matching TRBD1 (5 bases). Per germline, CDR1 MNHNS and CDR2 SASEGT. The CDR3 extends over 15 amino acids. The V and J ends lost 7 bases and 0 bases respectively, with 13 bases between them. The CDR3 nucleotides are TGTGCCAGCATGGAGGGGTCGTATAGCAATCAGCCCCAGCATTTT. It specifies CASMEGSYSNQPQHF.

J is TRBJ1-1 and V is TRBV30; D is undetermined. V was shortened by 0 bases and J by 3 bases, with 5 bases between the two germline ends. The CDR3 has 12 residues. The germline V gene has CDR1 GTSNPN and CDR2 SVGIG (reference sequence). This chain's CDR3 is CAWSVRDTEAFF. The CDR3 DNA follows: TGTGCCTGGAGTGTACGAGACACTGAAGCTTTCTTT.

The chain has TRBV18 and TRBJ2-5; 7 bases line up with TRBD2. Judging by the DNA end, TRBJ2-7 fits better; the J call may be wrong. CDR3 length equals 14 residues. Germline lookup yields CDR1 KGHSH and CDR2 LQKENI. Here the CDR3 DNA reads TGTGCCAGCTCTCGAGAGACTAGCAGCTACGAGCAGTACTTC. Protein product: CASSRETSSYEQYF.

In its sample, this clone was seen once. Distinct nucleotide sequences in the sample also encode this CDR3. The chain employs TRBV9 and TRBJ2-1; 7 bases align to TRBD2. The V segment lost 6 bases and the J segment 2 bases; nucleotides outside the gene matches: 8. Germline CDR1 SGDLS, CDR2 YYNGEE. This CDR3 contains 15 residues. The CDR3 protein is CASTSGGRAYNEQFF. CDR3 bases: TGTGCCAGCACTTCTGGAGGGAGGGCCTACAATGAGCAGTTCTTC.

The chain combines TRBV14 with TRBJ2-7; D may be TRBD1 (6 bases). Germline V gene data show CDR1 as SGHDN and CDR2 as FVKESK. V dropped 3 bases and J dropped 6 bases, with 15 bases sitting between them. The CDR3 contains 14 residues. The CDR3 nucleotides read TGTGCCAGCAGCCATCCAGGGGATACGGCCGAGCAGTACTTC. Protein product: CASSHPGDTAEQYF.

About this clone: Germline and junction disagree at one end, which may indicate a read error. The CDR3 region has the DNA TGTGCCAGCAGTCCCCGACAGGGGGGGAACTTTGGCTACACCTTC. It encodes CASSPRQGGNFGYTF. V usage is TRBV28 and J usage is TRBJ1-2; 9 bases agree with TRBD1. Looked up from germline, CDR1 is MDHEN and CDR2 is SYDVKM. The CDR3 totals 15 residues.

The rearrangement links TRBV4-1 to TRBJ1-2, with a possible D match to TRBD1 (6 bases). Deletions cut 0 bases from V and 4 bases from J, with 9 bases between. There are 14 residues in the CDR3. Per germline, CDR1 MGHRA and CDR2 YSYEKL. The CDR3 DNA reads TGCGCCAGCAGCCAAGAACAGGGTACCTATGGCTACACCTTC. Its translation: CASSQEQGTYGYTF.

This clone was counted once. The V call is TRBV5-1, the J call TRBJ1-3, with 7 bases lining up with TRBD1. This CDR3 comprises 16 residues. V lost 0 bases and J lost 2; bases outside the gene matches: 5. CDR1 SGHRS and CDR2 YFSETQ come from the germline V gene. DNA for the CDR3: TGCGCCAGCAGCTTGGCTCCGGGACAGCCTGGAAACACCATATATTTT. Translating gives CASSLAPGQPGNTIYF.

The V call is TRBV6-4, the J call TRBJ2-3; the D gene is possibly TRBD2 (7 bases). V lost 0 bases, J lost 3 bases, and 13 bases lay in between. CDR1 is MRHNA, CDR2 SNTAGT, per germline. The CDR3 has 16 residues. The CDR3 bases are TGTGCCAGCAGTGACTCATGGGGAGGGGGGACAGATACGCAGTATTTT. It translates to CASSDSWGGGTDTQYF.

The chain uses TRBV6-1 and TRBJ1-2; no reliable D call. The CDR3 sequence is 15 residues long. With 6 bases removed from V and 4 bases from J, the gap between germline ends came to 18 bases. Germline-derived CDR1 and CDR2 are MNHNS and SASEGT. The CDR3 loop reads CASSTKSRLIYGYTF. Written as DNA, the CDR3 is TGTGCCAGCAGCACCAAGAGCCGACTCATCTATGGCTACACCTTC.

This clone was detected a few times. V is TRBV19 and J is TRBJ1-1; 11 bases match TRBD1. CDR3 size: 13 residues. Germline assignment: CDR1 LNHDA and CDR2 SQIVND (reference sequence). With 5 bases clipped from V and 8 bases from J, the junction kept 4 bases outside the gene matches. The CDR3 spells CASSRRDRGEAFF. CDR3 in DNA: TGTGCCAGTAGTCGCCGGGACAGGGGGGAAGCTTTCTTT. Combining the CDR3 with reference TRBV19 and TRBJ1-1 gives the whole variable domain DGGITQSPKYLFRKEGQNVTLSCEQNLNHDAMYWYRQDPGQGLRLIYYSQIVNDFQKGDIAEGYSVSREKKESFPLTVTSAQKNPTAFYLCASSRRDRGEAFFGQGTRLTVV.

The rearrangement uses TRBV27 and TRBJ2-5; no clear D. The germline V gene has CDR1 MNHEY and CDR2 SMNVEV (reference sequence). The CDR3 runs 12 residues. Trimming stripped 8 bases from V and 4 bases from J, with 11 bases between. The DNA for the CDR3 is TGTGCCAGCGGGTGGAGTAGAGAGACCCAGTACTTC. Protein: CASGWSRETQYF.

V gene TRBV18 combines with J gene TRBJ1-1, with TRBD1 matching over 8 bases. The CDR3 is 15 amino acids. Germline CDR1 and CDR2: KGHSH and LQKENI. Trimming at V came to 4 bases and at J to 4 bases, leaving 8 bases not matched to a gene. The CDR3 region is CASSRSRDRPTEAFF. CDR3 in DNA: TGTGCCAGCTCACGTTCCCGGGACAGGCCCACTGAAGCTTTCTTT.

Comments on this clone: Other DNA variants within this sample encode the same CDR3. The chain carries TRBV4-2 and TRBJ2-1, with 9 nucleotides matching TRBD2. The junction had 2 bases not matched to a gene; V was cut back by 0 bases and J by 2 bases. From germline, CDR1 is LGHNA and CDR2 YNFKEQ. The CDR3 is made up of 16 amino acids. The CDR3 spells CASSQDLAGTYNEQFF. As DNA, the CDR3 is TGTGCCAGCAGCCAAGATCTAGCGGGAACCTACAATGAGCAGTTCTTC.

The chain combines TRBV27 with TRBJ2-7, with 9 bases that match TRBD2. CDR1 and CDR2 from the germline V gene are MNHEY and SMNVEV (reference sequence). There are 15 residues in the CDR3. Trimming took 5 bases from V and 2 from J; bases not matched to a gene: 7. The CDR3 is CASSPLAGPAYEQYF. The DNA of the CDR3 is TGTGCCAGCAGTCCCCTAGCGGGACCCGCCTACGAGCAGTACTTC.

The chain combines TRBV14 with TRBJ2-1; 7 nucleotides line up with TRBD1. This CDR3 region has 16 residues. J was trimmed by 3 bases and V by 3 bases; bases with no gene match: 8. The V gene's germline CDR1 is SGHDN and CDR2 FVKESK. CDR3 amino acids: CASSQDRGQIYNEQFF. In DNA form, the CDR3 reads TGTGCCAGCAGCCAGGATAGGGGACAGATCTACAATGAGCAGTTCTTC.

The V and J genes are TRBV5-1 and TRBJ1-2; TRBD1 might be the D (6 bases). Germline CDR1 SGHRS, CDR2 YFSETQ. Trimming took off 4 bases at V and 0 bases at J, with 19 bases between the two ends. The CDR3 extends over 17 amino acids. In DNA, the CDR3 is TGCGCCAGCAGCCTACAGACAGGAGCCTCCCCTAACTATGGCTACACCTTC. This encodes CASSLQTGASPNYGYTF.

This chain uses TRBV5-1 with TRBJ2-2, with 7 bases lining up with TRBD1. Germline V CDR1 and CDR2: SGHRS, YFSETQ. The CDR3 covers 13 residues. The junction had 5 bases not matched to a gene; V was cut back by 5 bases and J by 7 bases. In DNA form, the CDR3 reads TGCGCCAGCAGAGAGGGGGCGAACGGGGAGCTGTTTTTT. Its protein is CASREGANGELFF.

The genes are TRBV5-8 and TRBJ1-1; D remains ambiguous. The germline CDR1 and CDR2 sequences are SGHTS and YDEGEE. The CDR3 loop spans 11 amino acids. Trimming removed 4 bases at V and 7 bases at J, with 8 bases between. Here the CDR3 reads CASSRRVEAFF. The DNA for the CDR3 is TGTGCCAGCAGCCGACGGGTTGAAGCTTTCTTT.

The chain is built from TRBV2 and TRBJ1-2, with 11 bases lining up with TRBD1. V was pared by 3 bases and J by 8 bases, with 5 bases of the junction left unmatched. The CDR3 runs 14 residues. The germline CDR1 and CDR2 sequences are SNHLY and FYNNEI. As DNA, the CDR3 is TGTGCCAGCAGTGACAGGACAGGGGGCCTGGGCTACACCTTC. This translates into CASSDRTGGLGYTF.

This chain joins TRBV7-2 and TRBJ2-1, with 9 bases aligning to TRBD1. The CDR3 runs to 13 residues. Germline CDR1 and CDR2: SGHTA and FQGNSA. The V and J ends lost 5 bases and 14 bases, in that order; junction bases with no gene match: 10. DNA for the CDR3: TGTGCCAGCAGCGATTCTGGGACAGGGAAAGAGTTCTTC. It codes for CASSDSGTGKEFF.

CDR3 residues: CASSEWADSSYNSPLHF. CDR3 sequence (DNA): TGCGCCAGCAGTGAGTGGGCCGATAGCTCCTATAATTCACCCCTCCACTTT. V usage is TRBV10-2 and J usage is TRBJ1-6; D remains unclear. Trimming took off 1 base at V and 0 bases at J, with 10 bases between the two ends. This CDR3 is built from 17 residues. Germline lookup yields CDR1 WSHSY and CDR2 SAAADI.

This clone was picked up one time. This chain uses TRBV7-2 with TRBJ2-1; 7 bases line up with TRBD2. This CDR3 contains 16 residues. Trimming removed 5 bases from V and 7 bases from J; junction bases left unmatched: 14. Germline lookup yields CDR1 SGHTA and CDR2 FQGNSA. CDR3 residues: CASSLVGGVLGNEQFF. CDR3 coding DNA: TGTGCCAGCAGCCTGGTTGGGGGGGTCCTGGGTAATGAGCAGTTCTTC.

The V gene is TRBV27, the J gene TRBJ1-2; 9 nucleotides match TRBD1. The CDR3 covers 15 residues. V was clipped by 5 bases and J by 1 base; unmatched bases: 5. Germline-derived CDR1 and CDR2 are MNHEY and SMNVEV (reference sequence). CDR3 nucleotides: TGTGCCAGCAGTCTCGGGACAGGGAATAACTATGGCTACACCTTC. Encoded protein: CASSLGTGNNYGYTF.